This TCR beta chain derives from a study of T-cell reconstitution after alpha-beta-depleted transplantation in children. Notes on the study in general: Among T cells one year after transplant, newly produced cells accounted for most counts and diversity.

This CDR3 spans 15 amino acids. Germline V gene lookup returns CDR1 SEHNR and CDR2 FQNEAQ (reference sequence). V shed 5 bases, J shed 4 bases, and the junction held 8 bases outside the gene matches. About this clonotype: What it binds is not known.

Unique molecular identifiers were built into the TCRbeta library. TCRdb recomputed calls from the PCR reads with MiXCR, one row per CDR3 protein. Among more than 75,000 distinct CDR3 sequences listed, 23% were seen once. Sequenced material: PBMCs, taken before TCRalphabeta/CD19-depleted stem cell transplant. This TCR was recovered from a boy aged 2 to 9 with acute lymphoblastic leukemia, due to receive a stem cell transplant. The chain carries TRBV7-9 and TRBJ2-1; 7 bases align to TRBD2. The chain's CDR3 is CASSARGGEYNEQFF. CDR3 coding DNA: TGTGCCAGCAGCGCGCGGGGAGGGGAGTACAATGAGCAGTTCTTC.